The next 27 T cell receptor beta chains were all read from a single sample in a study of identical twins. TCRdb re-called the 5' RACE reads with MiXCR, one entry per CDR3 protein. The table lists hundreds of thousands of distinct CDR3 sequences, 8.6% of them singletons. This same sample was also taken into another study, of yellow fever vaccine responses in identical twins.

Material for sequencing was PBMCs. The receptors come from a woman under 30 in good health.

This clonotype turned up a few times. V and J are TRBV5-1 and TRBJ2-5; TRBD2 matches 8 bases. Looked up from germline, CDR1 is SGHRS and CDR2 is YFSETQ. This CDR3 is 16 amino acids long. The V gene end was trimmed by 0 bases and the J gene end by 5 bases; junction bases not matched to a gene: 9. The CDR3 region is CASSLEASGFRETQYF. In nucleotides, the CDR3 is TGCGCCAGCAGCTTGGAGGCTAGCGGGTTCCGGGAGACCCAGTACTTC.

The rearrangement links TRBV4-3 to TRBJ1-1, with D possibly being TRBD1 (6 bases). Germline CDR1 reads LGHNA; CDR2 reads YSLEER. The V end lost 4 bases, the J end lost 4 bases, and 16 bases lay between the germline ends. The CDR3 has 15 amino acids. CDR3 sequence (DNA): TGCGCCAGCAGCCCAAACAGGGATTTGGGCACTGAAGCTTTCTTT. Its translation: CASSPNRDLGTEAFF.

V usage is TRBV7-4 and J usage is TRBJ1-1, with TRBD1 identical over 9 bases. Germline CDR1 reads SGHVT; CDR2 reads SQSDAQ. CDR3 length: 15 residues. With 5 bases clipped from V and 3 bases from J, the junction kept 7 bases outside the gene matches. CDR3 DNA: TGTGCCAGCAGCGCGGACAGGGGAGGGGACACTGAAGCTTTCTTT. It yields the protein CASSADRGGDTEAFF.

As to this clonotype: An end of the junction differs from the germline gene, which may be a read error. This chain connects TRBV24-1 to TRBJ2-2; D perhaps matches TRBD1 (6 bases). CDR1 is KGHDR and CDR2 is SFDVKD in the germline V gene. CDR3 length: 16 residues. CDR3 DNA: TGTGTCACCAGCCCGGCAGGCAGGGGCCCCACCGGGGAGCTGTTTTTT. Amino acid sequence: CVTSPAGRGPTGELFF.

This clonotype has more than one count but fewer than ten. The J gene is TRBJ2-7, the V gene TRBV20-1; tentatively, D is TRBD2 (6 bases). V was clipped by 5 bases and J by 4 bases, with 21 bases between them. The V gene's germline CDR1 is DFQATT and CDR2 SNEGSKA (reference sequence). CDR3 size: 15 residues. CDR3 DNA sequence: TGCAGTGCTGAACACGAGCGGGCCTTACGGTACGAGCAGTACTTC. As protein: CSAEHERALRYEQYF.

This clonotype was counted ten times or more. This chain links TRBV12-3 or TRBV12-4 with TRBJ1-6, with 9 nucleotides matching TRBD1. Germline trimming cut 5 bases from V and 9 bases from J; bases unmatched to any gene: 8. The CDR3 is made up of 15 amino acids. For the CDR3, the DNA is TGTGCCAGCAGTAAATCCGGGACAGGGATTTCACCCCTCCACTTT. The encoded protein is CASSKSGTGISPLHF.

The rearrangement links TRBV11-2 to TRBJ2-1; TRBD2 matches 11 bases. The CDR3 contains 16 residues. CDR1 and CDR2 from the germline V gene are SGHAT and FQNNGV. The ends lost 5 bases at V and 7 bases at J; junction bases unmatched: 10. CDR3 in DNA: TGTGCCAGCAGCGAAATTAGCGGGGGGGTAGTAAATGAGCAGTTCTTC. Protein product: CASSEISGGVVNEQFF. Supplemented by reference TRBV11-2 and TRBJ2-1, the full variable domain reads EAGVAQSPRYKIIEKRQSVAFWCNPISGHATLYWYQQILGQGPKLLIQFQNNGVVDDSQLPKDRFSAERLKGVDSTLKIQPAKLEDSAVYLCASSEISGGVVNEQFFGPGTRLTVL.

A few counts support this clonotype. The rearrangement uses TRBV7-3 and TRBJ2-3; 7 bases are a match to TRBD1. V dropped 4 bases and J dropped 4; count of bases not matched to a gene: 5. Germline V gene data show CDR1 as SGHTA and CDR2 as FQGTGA. The length of the CDR3 is 14 residues. This chain's CDR3 is CASSYGTVPDTQYF. In DNA form, the CDR3 reads TGTGCCAGCAGCTACGGGACAGTTCCAGATACGCAGTATTTT.

This clonotype was observed at least ten times. CDR3 region: CASSFGPGTSGSWAKNIQYF. CDR3 bases: TGTGCCAGCAGCTTCGGCCCTGGGACTAGCGGGAGTTGGGCCAAAAACATTCAGTACTTC. This sequence joins TRBV11-2 and TRBJ2-4, with TRBD2 matching over 14 bases. Germline CDR1 SGHAT, CDR2 FQNNGV. There are 20 residues in the CDR3. The ends lost 3 bases at V and 1 base at J; junction bases unmatched: 11.

This clonotype was picked up a small number of times. The chain couples TRBV19 to TRBJ2-3; perhaps TRBD2 as D (5 bases). CDR1 is LNHDA and CDR2 is SQIVND in the germline V gene (reference sequence). Trimming took off 7 bases at V and 2 bases at J, with 7 bases between the two ends. The CDR3 loop spans 12 amino acids. For the CDR3, the DNA is TGTGCCAGTATGGACTTCACAGATACGCAGTATTTT. As protein: CASMDFTDTQYF.

This clonotype was observed many times. The rearrangement uses TRBV12-3 or TRBV12-4 and TRBJ2-1; TRBD1 or TRBD2 may be the D gene (6 bases each). CDR3 size: 15 residues. The ends were cut back, 6 bases at V and 1 base at J, with 13 bases in the middle. The CDR3 DNA sequence: TGTGCCAGCAGGCCGTGGGGGGCTTCCTACAATGAGCAGTTCTTC. Translation: CASRPWGASYNEQFF.

This clonotype was seen repeatedly, ten times or more. V usage is TRBV12-3 or TRBV12-4 and J usage is TRBJ2-1; 10 positions agree with TRBD2. V shed 7 bases and J 5 bases; nucleotides not matched to a gene: 8. The CDR3 consists of 15 residues. The CDR3 DNA follows: TGTGCCAGCACTTCCGGACTAGCGGCCCACAATGAGCAGTTCTTC. Its protein product is CASTSGLAAHNEQFF.

The chain uses TRBV12-3 or TRBV12-4 and TRBJ2-2; the match to TRBD2 covers 7 bases. This CDR3 is built from 16 residues. Unmatched junction bases numbered 11, after V lost 6 bases and J lost 4 bases. CDR3 residues: CASSSTSRPGTGELFF. DNA for the CDR3: TGTGCCAGCAGCTCGACTAGCCGGCCGGGCACCGGGGAGCTGTTTTTT.

The chain couples TRBV28 to TRBJ2-7; TRBD2 matches at 9 bases. CDR1 MDHEN and CDR2 SYDVKM come from the germline V gene. The CDR3 consists of 16 residues. V trimming: 2 bases; J trimming: 7 bases; junction bases outside the gene matches: 12. CDR3 sequence: CASSLTGLAGNIEQYF. CDR3 DNA sequence: TGTGCCAGCAGTTTAACCGGCCTAGCGGGGAATATAGAGCAGTACTTC.

CDR3 sequence: CASSQDERGADEQFF. The CDR3 nucleotides are TGCGCCAGCAGCCAAGATGAGCGGGGAGCGGACGAGCAGTTCTTC. The J gene is TRBJ2-1, the V gene TRBV4-3, with 7 nucleotides matching TRBD2. V dropped 0 bases and J dropped 10; count of bases not matched to a gene: 9. Germline values: CDR1 LGHNA, CDR2 YSLEER. This CDR3 has 15 amino acids.

The gene calls are TRBV30 and TRBJ2-1; no clear D. The CDR3 totals 15 residues. Trimming pared 2 bases from V and 0 bases from J, leaving 11 bases between. Germline CDR1 reads GTSNPN; CDR2 reads SVGIG (reference sequence). The DNA of the CDR3 is TGTGCCTGGAGTCAAGGTCCGAGCTCCTACAATGAGCAGTTCTTC. Translating gives CAWSQGPSSYNEQFF.

J is TRBJ1-4 and V is TRBV2; TRBD1 agrees at 8 bases. Germline V gene data show CDR1 as SNHLY and CDR2 as FYNNEI. The CDR3 has 15 amino acids. Trimming at V came to 10 bases and at J to 7 bases, leaving 14 bases not matched to a gene. The CDR3 spells CATRPSDRGGEKLFF. For the CDR3, the DNA is TGTGCCACCCGGCCCTCTGACAGGGGAGGTGAAAAACTGTTTTTT. Complete variable domain (other parts from reference TRBV2 and TRBJ1-4): EPEVTQTPSHQVTQMGQEVILRCVPISNHLYFYWYRQILGQKVEFLVSFYNNEISEKSEIFDDQFSVERPDGSNFTLKIRSTKLEDSAMYFCATRPSDRGGEKLFFGSGTQLSVL.

This clonotype was observed a few times. This chain uses TRBV4-2 with TRBJ2-3; TRBD1 matches 7 bases. The trim removed 0 bases at V and 6 bases at J, leaving 6 bases unmatched. CDR3 length: 15 residues. Germline V lookup: CDR1 LGHNA, CDR2 YNFKEQ. The CDR3 DNA reads as TGTGCCAGCAGCCAAGATCAGGGGGTTGGGGATACGCAGTATTTT. Translating gives CASSQDQGVGDTQYF.

Many counts were recorded for this clonotype. The chain combines TRBV20-1 with TRBJ2-2, with 11 bases matching TRBD1. With 2 bases clipped from V and 4 bases from J, the junction kept 3 bases outside the gene matches. This CDR3 is 15 amino acids long. The germline CDR1 and CDR2 sequences are DFQATT and SNEGSKA (reference sequence). The CDR3 bases are TGCAGTGCTAGATCCGGGACAGGGGGCACCGGGGAGCTGTTTTTT. Its protein product is CSARSGTGGTGELFF.

The gene calls are TRBV6-6 and TRBJ1-1; D perhaps matches TRBD1 (5 bases). V lost 2 bases and J lost 11, with 15 bases in between. Germline lookup yields CDR1 MNHNY and CDR2 SVGAGI (reference sequence). This CDR3 region has 13 residues. Here the CDR3 reads CASSYPQGKDAFF. The CDR3 coding sequence is TGTGCCAGCAGTTACCCGCAGGGCAAGGATGCTTTCTTT.

This clonotype occurred many times. The chain links TRBV5-1 to TRBJ1-4; the D gene is possibly TRBD1 (5 bases). V was clipped by 5 bases and J by 10 bases, with 15 bases between them. The germline V gene has CDR1 SGHRS and CDR2 YFSETQ. The CDR3 spans 13 residues. The CDR3 protein is CASSPGGEGKLFF. The CDR3 DNA is TGCGCCAGCAGTCCGGGGGGAGAAGGAAAACTGTTTTTT. Together with reference TRBV5-1 and TRBJ1-4, the CDR3 gives the full variable domain: KAGVTQTPRYLIKTRGQQVTLSCSPISGHRSVSWYQQTPGQGLQFLFEYFSETQRNKGNFPGRFSGRQFSNSRSEMNVSTLELGDSALYLCASSPGGEGKLFFGSGTQLSVL.

This clonotype was counted a few times. The V gene is TRBV12-3 or TRBV12-4, the J gene TRBJ2-7; TRBD1 matches 10 bases. J lost 2 bases, V lost 6 bases, and 4 bases had no gene match. This CDR3 comprises 14 residues. The CDR3, as DNA: TGTGCCAGCAGATCGGGACAGGGGCCCTACGAGCAGTACTTC. The encoded protein is CASRSGQGPYEQYF.

The chain couples TRBV24-1 to TRBJ2-7; D not resolved. This CDR3 has 11 residues. From germline, CDR1 is KGHDR and CDR2 SFDVKD. Trimming left V 6 bases short and J 3 bases short, with 5 bases between. The CDR3: CATSRGYEQYF. The CDR3 nucleotides are TGTGCCACCAGTCGAGGCTACGAGCAGTACTTC.

The chain uses TRBV18 and TRBJ2-5; D unresolved. The CDR3 loop spans 14 amino acids. With 1 base removed from V and 0 bases from J, the gap between germline ends came to 6 bases. CDR1 and CDR2 (germline): KGHSH, LQKENI. This chain's CDR3 is CASSPRPDQETQYF. The CDR3 bases are TGTGCCAGCTCACCACGGCCAGACCAAGAGACCCAGTACTTC. The whole variable domain, remainder taken from reference TRBV18 and TRBJ2-5, is NAGVMQNPRHLVRRRGQEARLRCSPMKGHSHVYWYRQLPEEGLKFMVYLQKENIIDESGMPKERFSAEFPKEGPSILRIQQVVRGDSAAYFCASSPRPDQETQYFGPGTRLLVL.

V usage is TRBV15 and J usage is TRBJ2-6, with 7 bases aligning to TRBD1. The CDR3 covers 18 residues. Germline trimming cut 5 bases from V and 1 base from J; bases unmatched to any gene: 11. Germline lookup yields CDR1 LNHNV and CDR2 YYDKDF (reference sequence). CDR3 region: CATSPVDRALSGANVLTF. Written as DNA, the CDR3 is TGTGCCACCAGCCCTGTAGACAGGGCTTTGTCTGGGGCCAACGTCCTGACTTTC.

This clonotype has a handful of counts. J is TRBJ1-4 and V is TRBV6-2 or TRBV6-3; D unresolved. V was cut by 6 bases and J by 5 bases, with 13 bases left in between. Germline-derived CDR1 and CDR2 are MNHEY and SVGEGT. The CDR3 runs 14 residues. Written as DNA, the CDR3 is TGTGCCAGCAGATCATGGACGGCGAATGAAAAACTGTTTTTT. Translated: CASRSWTANEKLFF.

This clonotype was detected a few times. The CDR3 DNA is TGTGCCAGCTTCACCGGGGCGGGAGTAGATGATGAGCAGTTCTTC. Its translation is CASFTGAGVDDEQFF. This chain uses TRBV18 with TRBJ2-1, with 7 nucleotides matching TRBD2. The ends lost 7 bases at V and 8 bases at J; junction bases unmatched: 14. CDR3 length: 15 amino acids. In germline, CDR1 is KGHSH, CDR2 LQKENI. The entire variable domain, with the rest obtained from reference TRBV18 and TRBJ2-1, is as follows: NAGVMQNPRHLVRRRGQEARLRCSPMKGHSHVYWYRQLPEEGLKFMVYLQKENIIDESGMPKERFSAEFPKEGPSILRIQQVVRGDSAAYFCASFTGAGVDDEQFFGPGTRLTVL.